Shown below are 12 T cell receptor beta chains from a single sample sequenced in a study of beta chain features in type 1 diabetes. Overall study findings and caveats: For Type 1 diabetes patients, all four CD4+ subsets carried TCRB CDR3s that were moderately but significantly shorter.

Their specific antigens are unknown. Expressed TCRB transcripts were sequenced because the entire RNA isolate underwent reverse transcription. The protocol was immunoSEQ multiplex PCR, while the TCRdb copy is restricted to in-frame clones and leaves out a portion. The sample holds some 150,000 clones, about 13% seen once. Sequencing was carried out using central memory CD4+ T cells from blood. These receptors were collected from a man between 18 and 35 years old with type 1 diabetes.

This clone was detected a few times. This chain uses TRBV15 with TRBJ2-7; 7 bases map to TRBD1. J lost 3 bases, V lost 4 bases, and 6 bases had no gene match. The CDR3 covers 14 residues. Germline V gene lookup returns CDR1 LNHNV and CDR2 YYDKDF (reference sequence). The chain's CDR3 is CATSKGQALYEQYF. CDR3 nucleotide sequence: TGTGCCACCAGCAAAGGACAGGCCCTCTACGAGCAGTACTTC.

The chain recombines TRBV27 with TRBJ2-5, with D tentatively TRBD1 (6 bases). Per germline, CDR1 MNHEY and CDR2 SMNVEV (reference sequence). The CDR3 sequence is 15 residues long. V lost 5 bases and J lost 2, with 15 bases in between. This CDR3 reads CASSPFRGSQETQYF. The CDR3 nucleotides read TGTGCCAGCAGTCCGTTCAGGGGTAGTCAAGAGACCCAGTACTTC.

The CDR3 DNA is TGTGCCAGCAAACCACAGGACAGGGAGAGTGGCTACACCTTC. It codes for CASKPQDRESGYTF. The chain recombines TRBV28 with TRBJ1-2, with 8 bases aligning to TRBD1. CDR1 and CDR2 from the germline V gene are MDHEN and SYDVKM. The CDR3 is 14 residues long. The V gene end was trimmed by 7 bases and the J gene end by 7 bases; junction bases not matched to a gene: 11.

The chain employs TRBV6-1 and TRBJ2-1; 7 bases are shared with TRBD2. This CDR3 is built from 15 residues. V was pared by 6 bases and J by 3 bases, with 8 bases of the junction left unmatched. Germline CDR1 reads MNHNS; CDR2 reads SASEGT. The CDR3 nucleotides read TGTGCCAGCAGACCCCGGGGGGAGTTCTACAATGAGCAGTTCTTC. It specifies CASRPRGEFYNEQFF.

The V call is TRBV5-4, the J call TRBJ2-5; perhaps TRBD1 as D (7 bases). CDR1 and CDR2 from the germline V gene are SGHNT and YYREEE (reference sequence). The CDR3 is 12 amino acids. The V end was cut by 0 bases, the J end by 10 bases, with 10 bases between. The CDR3 here is CASSLGQGGQYF. CDR3 bases: TGTGCCAGCAGCTTGGGCCAGGGGGGCCAGTACTTC.

The genes are TRBV18 and TRBJ1-2; D is perhaps TRBD1 (5 bases). The CDR3 sequence is 15 residues long. CDR1 is KGHSH, CDR2 LQKENI, per germline. Trimming removed 3 bases at V and 0 bases at J, with 11 bases between. CDR3 region: CASSPAQGTNYGYTF. The CDR3 bases are TGTGCCAGCTCACCCGCCCAGGGAACTAACTATGGCTACACCTTC.

The rearrangement uses TRBV27 and TRBJ2-3; 7 nucleotides match TRBD1. V dropped 7 bases and J dropped 6; count of bases not matched to a gene: 10. Per the germline V gene, CDR1 is MNHEY and CDR2 is SMNVEV (reference sequence). The CDR3 has 14 residues. CDR3 sequence (DNA): TGTGCCAGCACCAAAGGTGACAGGGAGGATACGCAGTATTTT. Translated, it gives CASTKGDREDTQYF.

The chain uses TRBV9 and TRBJ2-6; maybe TRBD1 (6 bases). CDR1 is SGDLS and CDR2 is YYNGEE in the germline V gene. The ends were cut back, 3 bases at V and 4 bases at J, with 17 bases in the middle. The CDR3 totals 17 residues. The CDR3 region has the DNA TGTGCCAGCAGCGGGACAGAGCTGCTAAGAGGGGCCAACGTCCTGACTTTC. The encoded protein is CASSGTELLRGANVLTF.

Remarks on this clone: Other DNA sequences in the same sample also yield this CDR3. The rearrangement uses TRBV10-3 and TRBJ1-2, with 11 bases that match TRBD1. In germline, CDR1 is ENHRY, CDR2 SYGVKD. The V and J ends lost 0 bases and 8 bases, in that order; junction bases with no gene match: 5. The length of the CDR3 is 15 residues. CDR3 sequence (DNA): TGTGCCATCAGTGAGTCTGGACAGGGGGCGCGCGGCTACACCTTC. Its translation is CAISESGQGARGYTF.

This clone has a count of ten or more. CDR3 sequence: CASSDRQKNTEAFF. The CDR3 nucleotides are TGTGCCAGCAGTGATCGGCAAAAGAACACTGAAGCTTTCTTT. This chain links TRBV2 with TRBJ1-1; D remains unclear. Germline CDR1 is SNHLY and CDR2 is FYNNEI. The CDR3 is 14 amino acids. Between the trimmed V and J ends, which lost 3 bases and 1 base, there was a span of 9 bases.

The chain is built from TRBV7-6 and TRBJ2-5, with no clear D. The CDR3 sequence is 16 residues long. The germline CDR1 and CDR2 sequences are SGHVS and FNYEAQ. V was clipped by 2 bases and J by 0 bases, with 13 bases between them. The chain's CDR3 is CASSLSSQMYQETQYF. In DNA, the CDR3 is TGTGCCAGCAGCTTATCCTCCCAGATGTACCAAGAGACCCAGTACTTC.

There are many counts of this clone. This chain uses TRBV30 with TRBJ2-2; 9 bases fit TRBD1. The CDR3 is 13 amino acids. V lost 4 bases to trimming and J lost 5 bases; unmatched junction nucleotides: 2. CDR1 and CDR2 (germline): GTSNPN, SVGIG (reference sequence). CDR3 DNA sequence: TGTGCCTGGACTGGACAGGGGACCGGGGAGCTGTTTTTT. As protein: CAWTGQGTGELFF.